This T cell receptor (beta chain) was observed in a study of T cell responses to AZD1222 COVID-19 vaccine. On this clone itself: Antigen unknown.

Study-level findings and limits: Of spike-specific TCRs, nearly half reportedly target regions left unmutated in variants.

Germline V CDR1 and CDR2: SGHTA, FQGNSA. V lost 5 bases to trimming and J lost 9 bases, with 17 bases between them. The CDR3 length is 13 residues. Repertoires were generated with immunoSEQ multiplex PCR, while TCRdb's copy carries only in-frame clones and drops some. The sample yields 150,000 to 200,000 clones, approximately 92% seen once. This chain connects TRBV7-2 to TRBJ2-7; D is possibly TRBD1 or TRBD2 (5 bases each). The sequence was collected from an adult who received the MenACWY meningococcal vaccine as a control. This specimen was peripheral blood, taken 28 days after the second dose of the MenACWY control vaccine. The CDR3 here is CASSPGSGGWQYF. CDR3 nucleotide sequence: TGTGCCAGCAGCCCCGGTTCTGGGGGTTGGCAGTACTTC.